This T cell receptor (beta chain) was identified in a study of human T cells and chemical hapten exposure. Across the whole study: Patch tests of 0.01% DPC on the upper back were read at 6 days. Points from the study as a whole: Having alopecia, the donors may differ immunologically from healthy people.

TCRdb re-called the RACE reads through MiXCR, storing one row per CDR3 protein. Here the sample spans more than 300,000 distinct CDR3 sequences, approximately 5.8% being singletons. The time point here: pre-sensitization, week 0. The treatment here: therapeutic diphenylcyclopropenone sensitization with weekly scalp DPC. This clonotype was detected a few times. The antigen remains unidentified. The source material was whole blood, sampled in connection with sensitization to the hapten diphenylcyclopropenone (DPC). The clonotype comes from a woman under 30 with alopecia areata. Some clones in this sample may be carry-over from other donors' samples.

The CDR3 sequence is CASRETVSGNTIYF. In nucleotides, the CDR3 is TGTGCCAGCAGGGAGACAGTCTCTGGAAACACCATATATTTT. The rearrangement links TRBV6-6 to TRBJ1-3; tentatively, D is TRBD1 (5 bases). The CDR3 length is 14 residues. V dropped 6 bases and J dropped 0 bases, with 9 bases sitting between them. From germline, CDR1 is MNHNY and CDR2 SVGAGI (reference sequence).